A selection of T cell receptor beta chains follows, all from one sample in a study of early T cells in non-severe SARS-CoV-2 infection. TCRdb ran MiXCR on the 5' RACE reads and lists one entry per CDR3 protein. There are 70,000 to 75,000 distinct CDR3 sequences in the sample; 10% to 15% occur only once, and around 4% lies in the top ten. The source material was whole blood. The receptor set was obtained from an adult who was a healthcare worker with PCR-confirmed SARS-CoV-2 infection or an uninfected control (not recorded which). Each CDR3 is given without its conserved first and last residue.

V gene: TRBV5-4; J gene: TRBJ2-3; CDR3 protein: ASSQALVTSTDTQY
V gene: TRBV12-3/TRBV12-4; J gene: TRBJ2-5; CDR3 protein: ASSRMVAQETQY
V gene: TRBV9; J gene: TRBJ2-5; CDR3 protein: ASSPRGGETQY
V gene: TRBV7-9; J gene: TRBJ2-5; CDR3 protein: ASSPPTEETQY
V gene: TRBV6-7; J gene: TRBJ1-5; CDR3 protein: ASTKEEGNQPQH
V gene: TRBV18; J gene: TRBJ1-1; CDR3 protein: ASSPPGRGTEAF
V gene: TRBV11-2; J gene: TRBJ2-2; CDR3 protein: ASSRTRMDTGELF
V gene: TRBV3-1; J gene: TRBJ2-1; CDR3 protein: ASSQEGGQGAYNEQF
V gene: TRBV18; J gene: TRBJ1-2; CDR3 protein: ASSLWDTTNYGYT
V gene: TRBV5-1; J gene: TRBJ1-2; CDR3 protein: ASSLGVANYGYT
V gene: TRBV7-3; J gene: TRBJ1-5; CDR3 protein: ASSPSPTQPQH
V gene: TRBV7-2; J gene: TRBJ2-1; CDR3 protein: ASSPPGSGAWF
V gene: TRBV29-1; J gene: TRBJ2-7; CDR3 protein: SVGLGTGGEQY
V gene: TRBV6-5; J gene: TRBJ2-3; CDR3 protein: ASSYLKMADTQY
V gene: TRBV29-1; J gene: TRBJ1-2; CDR3 protein: SVPGTGTGGYT
V gene: TRBV7-9; J gene: TRBJ2-3; CDR3 protein: ASSPLAGGRDGGDTQY
V gene: TRBV7-9; J gene: TRBJ2-4; CDR3 protein: ASSRLSGGHGAKNIQY
V gene: TRBV20-1; J gene: TRBJ1-1; CDR3 protein: SARRDTEAF
V gene: TRBV7-9; J gene: TRBJ2-7; CDR3 protein: ASSLVQAASEQY
V gene: TRBV7-2; J gene: TRBJ2-7; CDR3 protein: ASSPSGRGYEQY
V gene: TRBV28; J gene: TRBJ2-3; CDR3 protein: ASSLISGGPTPDTQY
V gene: TRBV7-8; J gene: TRBJ2-1; CDR3 protein: ASSLVSLGDNEQF
V gene: TRBV7-2; J gene: TRBJ1-1; CDR3 protein: ASSATSGQGTEAF
V gene: TRBV3-1; J gene: TRBJ2-5; CDR3 protein: ASSQEIGKTQY
V gene: TRBV3-1; J gene: TRBJ2-5; CDR3 protein: ASSQRTGDPQETQY
V gene: TRBV7-8; J gene: TRBJ1-3; CDR3 protein: ASSHLDRASGNTIY
V gene: TRBV27; J gene: TRBJ2-3; CDR3 protein: ASSWSSGVTDTQY
V gene: TRBV7-9; J gene: TRBJ2-7; CDR3 protein: ASSLGRAYEQY
V gene: TRBV3-1; J gene: TRBJ2-3; CDR3 protein: ASSRLAATDTQY
V gene: TRBV20-1; J gene: TRBJ2-1; CDR3 protein: SASPSGSGNEQF
V gene: TRBV11-2; J gene: TRBJ2-1; CDR3 protein: ASRPGLDAYNEQF
V gene: TRBV5-1; J gene: TRBJ2-1; CDR3 protein: ASSLVGGPYKEQF
V gene: TRBV20-1; J gene: TRBJ2-3; CDR3 protein: SANTRDRGSDTQY
V gene: TRBV6-5; J gene: TRBJ2-1; CDR3 protein: ASSSPNRVQF
V gene: TRBV28; J gene: TRBJ1-5; CDR3 protein: ASRTDSDNQPQH
V gene: TRBV2; J gene: TRBJ1-4; CDR3 protein: ASSREGGTGREKLF
V gene: TRBV27; J gene: TRBJ2-1; CDR3 protein: ASSTTGGVDEQF
V gene: TRBV5-1; J gene: TRBJ2-1; CDR3 protein: ASKPGLAGGWYEQF
V gene: TRBV5-6; J gene: TRBJ2-5; CDR3 protein: ASSSYQVQTQY
V gene: TRBV4-1; J gene: TRBJ2-7; CDR3 protein: ASSQGRLAPYEQY
V gene: TRBV4-2; J gene: TRBJ2-3; CDR3 protein: ASSQDGWSGSADTQY
V gene: TRBV20-1; J gene: TRBJ2-1; CDR3 protein: SAPRGASGSNEQF
V gene: TRBV28; J gene: TRBJ2-1; CDR3 protein: ASSPPPLSNEQF
V gene: TRBV29-1; J gene: TRBJ2-7; CDR3 protein: SVGGSIEQY
V gene: TRBV29-1; J gene: TRBJ2-3; CDR3 protein: SVEVPPDTQY
V gene: TRBV12-3/TRBV12-4; J gene: TRBJ1-1; CDR3 protein: ASSGDNGAEAF
V gene: TRBV5-1; J gene: TRBJ1-4; CDR3 protein: ASSLVGQGHEKLF
V gene: TRBV11-2; J gene: TRBJ2-7; CDR3 protein: ASIPSQGGHEQY
V gene: TRBV25-1; J gene: TRBJ2-2; CDR3 protein: ASSEYLPGDTGELF
V gene: TRBV15; J gene: TRBJ1-2; CDR3 protein: ATSPPPRYGYT